This T cell receptor beta chain was sequenced in a study of cytomegalovirus exposure and HLA in healthy donors. For this clone: The antigen is undetermined.

This CDR3 has 11 amino acids. V was trimmed by 4 bases and J by 4 bases, leaving 7 bases between them. Germline V CDR1 and CDR2: SQVTM, ANQGSEA. Study-level findings and limits: On later analysis, the bulk of CMV-associated TCR beta chains appeared to be HLA-restricted. Some V segments (TRBV6-2 and TRBV6-3 among them) were excluded as indistinguishable. The study labeled under 200 TCR beta chains cytomegalovirus-associated.

With 60 Vbeta and 13 Jbeta primers, the PCR was carried out. TCRdb's copy holds only in-frame clones and misses some; the assay was immunoSEQ multiplex PCR. The table shows tens of thousands of clones, with about four fifths occurring only once. This rearrangement joins TRBV29-1 to TRBJ1-2; D remains unclear. Sequenced material: PBMCs. The sequence was obtained from a man aged 45-65 years in good health and CMV-seropositive. The DNA of the CDR3 is TGCAGCGTTGGGGAGGGCTATGGCTACACCTTC. Protein sequence: CSVGEGYGYTF. The complete variable domain, with remaining parts taken from reference TRBV29-1 and TRBJ1-2, reads SAVISQKPSRDICQRGTSLTIQCQVDSQVTMMFWYRQQPGQSLTLIATANQGSEATYESGFVIDKFPISRPNLTFSTLTVSNMSPEDSSIYLCSVGEGYGYTFGSGTRLTVV.